Listed here are 32 T cell receptor beta chains from one sample, sequenced in a study of shared clonotypes between healthy human individuals. The method was immunoSEQ multiplex PCR; TCRdb's version includes in-frame clones alone and lacks a portion of them. The sample yields roughly 2,300,000 clones, around 92% seen once. Sequenced input: naive CD4+ T cells from PBMCs. As to subset: CD45RA+ positively selected. All receptors derive from a man aged 18 to 35 in good health. Some clones in this sample may be carry-over from other donors' samples.

V is TRBV6-1 and J is TRBJ1-2; TRBD1 matches 7 bases. The CDR3 loop spans 16 amino acids. V gave up 0 bases and J gave up 7 bases; unmatched junction bases: 11. Germline-derived CDR1 and CDR2 are MNHNS and SASEGT. CDR3 sequence: CASSEAFRGGFVGYTF. In DNA form, the CDR3 reads TGTGCCAGCAGTGAAGCATTCAGAGGGGGCTTTGTTGGCTACACCTTC.

The V gene is TRBV6-1, the J gene TRBJ1-1; D unresolved. This CDR3 contains 13 residues. V lost 4 bases to trimming and J lost 0 bases, with 6 bases between them. From germline, CDR1 is MNHNS and CDR2 SASEGT. The CDR3 DNA is TGTGCCAGCAGTGTGACGGTGAACACTGAAGCTTTCTTT. Its translation: CASSVTVNTEAFF.

This clone was recorded only once. The chain combines TRBV19 with TRBJ2-7; maybe TRBD1 (5 bases). The germline V and J ends were trimmed by 4 bases and 7 bases, with 11 bases remaining between them. Germline-derived CDR1 and CDR2 are LNHDA and SQIVND (reference sequence). CDR3 length: 12 amino acids. The CDR3: CASSRQNREQYF. In DNA form, the CDR3 reads TGTGCCAGTAGTAGGCAAAACAGGGAGCAGTACTTC. Filled out from reference TRBV19 and TRBJ2-7, the complete variable domain reads DGGITQSPKYLFRKEGQNVTLSCEQNLNHDAMYWYRQDPGQGLRLIYYSQIVNDFQKGDIAEGYSVSREKKESFPLTVTSAQKNPTAFYLCASSRQNREQYFGPGTRLTVT.

The chain couples TRBV5-1 to TRBJ2-3, with D possibly TRBD2 on 6 matching bases. Per germline, CDR1 SGHRS and CDR2 YFSETQ. Deletions cut 5 bases from V and 1 base from J, with 11 bases between. The CDR3 consists of 14 residues. In DNA form, the CDR3 reads TGCGCCAGCAGGGGTGGCGGGGGCACAGATACGCAGTATTTT. Protein sequence: CASRGGGGTDTQYF.

The chain has TRBV14 and TRBJ2-7, with 11 bases aligning to TRBD2. From germline, CDR1 is SGHDN and CDR2 FVKESK. With V trimmed by 3 bases and J by 6 bases, 7 bases remained unmatched. The CDR3 is 15 residues long. The DNA of the CDR3 is TGTGCCAGCAGCCATAGCGGGAGGGCCCGAGGCGAGCAGTACTTC. Encoded protein: CASSHSGRARGEQYF.

The V gene is TRBV7-9, the J gene TRBJ2-3; possible D gene TRBD2, 5 bases. V was pared by 5 bases and J by 3 bases, with 21 bases between. The CDR3 is made up of 17 amino acids. The V gene's germline CDR1 is SEHNR and CDR2 FQNEAQ (reference sequence). The CDR3 nucleotides are TGTGCCAGCAGCAAAGACGCGGGCCGGGGTCGTACAGATACGCAGTATTTT. This encodes CASSKDAGRGRTDTQYF.

With respect to this clone: In the same sample, other DNA sequences code for this CDR3. V usage is TRBV5-1 and J usage is TRBJ2-7, with TRBD1 identical over 8 bases. V shed 4 bases and J 2 bases; nucleotides not matched to a gene: 5. CDR3 length equals 14 residues. CDR1 and CDR2 (germline): SGHRS, YFSETQ. In DNA form, the CDR3 reads TGCGCCAGCAGCACCGGACAGGGACCCTACGAGCAGTACTTC. It translates to CASSTGQGPYEQYF.

The rearrangement links TRBV28 to TRBJ2-1; D might be TRBD1 (5 bases). V was cut by 4 bases and J by 1 base, with 17 bases left in between. The CDR3 extends over 17 amino acids. CDR1 is MDHEN, CDR2 SYDVKM, per germline. Written as DNA, the CDR3 is TGTGCCAGCAGTTCCACGCTGTCCAGGGATTCCTACAATGAGCAGTTCTTC. It translates to CASSSTLSRDSYNEQFF.

The chain uses TRBV28 and TRBJ2-1; possible D gene TRBD1, 5 bases. The CDR3 spans 12 residues. The germline V and J ends were trimmed by 5 bases and 7 bases, with 9 bases remaining between them. CDR1 and CDR2 (germline): MDHEN, SYDVKM. The DNA for the CDR3 is TGTGCCAGCAGTACTGACAGAAATGAGCAGTTCTTC. Amino acid sequence: CASSTDRNEQFF.

The chain joins TRBV5-4 to TRBJ2-5, with TRBD2 matching over 13 bases. J gave up 5 bases and V 5 bases, and 6 bases lay outside the gene matches. Looked up from germline, CDR1 is SGHNT and CDR2 is YYREEE (reference sequence). This CDR3 has 15 residues. As DNA, the CDR3 is TGTGCCAGCAGACTACTAGCGGGAGGGCCGGAGACCCAGTACTTC. This codes for CASRLLAGGPETQYF.

For this clone: Other DNA sequences in this specimen translate into the identical CDR3. In DNA form, the CDR3 reads TGTGCCAGCAGTTACTCGAGGGCAGGGTATGGCTACACCTTC. Its translation: CASSYSRAGYGYTF. The chain carries TRBV6-5 and TRBJ1-2; a possible D gene is TRBD1 (5 bases). CDR3 length: 14 residues. With 0 bases removed from V and 5 bases from J, the gap between germline ends came to 10 bases. The germline V gene has CDR1 MNHEY and CDR2 SVGAGI.

The rearrangement joins TRBV28 to TRBJ2-2; 7 bases fit TRBD2. This CDR3 comprises 16 residues. The germline gives CDR1 MDHEN, CDR2 SYDVKM. The V gene end was trimmed by 6 bases and the J gene end by 5 bases; junction bases not matched to a gene: 12. The CDR3 protein is CASSPTWGGKTGELFF. CDR3 DNA: TGTGCCAGCAGCCCCACCTGGGGGGGGAAGACCGGGGAGCTGTTTTTT.

The chain has TRBV30 and TRBJ2-2; TRBD2 agrees at 16 bases. Germline assignment: CDR1 GTSNPN and CDR2 SVGIG (reference sequence). The CDR3 contains 15 residues. The junction had 3 bases not matched to a gene; V was cut back by 5 bases and J by 6 bases. The CDR3 nucleotides are TGTGCCTGGGGGACTAGCGGGAGGGAGTCCGGGGAGCTGTTTTTT. It encodes CAWGTSGRESGELFF.

The V gene is TRBV6-1, the J gene TRBJ2-7; TRBD1 might be the D (5 bases). CDR1 is MNHNS, CDR2 SASEGT, per germline. This CDR3 is built from 13 residues. Trimming left V 2 bases short and J 5 bases short, with 10 bases between. The CDR3 is CASSEQGTHEQYF. The CDR3, as DNA: TGTGCCAGCAGTGAACAGGGTACCCACGAGCAGTACTTC.

The V gene is TRBV30, the J gene TRBJ1-5; D gene unclear. The CDR3 covers 14 residues. V was trimmed by 0 bases and J by 3 bases, leaving 9 bases between them. Germline loops: CDR1 GTSNPN, CDR2 SVGIG (reference sequence). The CDR3 coding sequence is TGTGCCTGGAGTGTGTCTCAAAACAATCAGCCCCAGCATTTT. It translates to CAWSVSQNNQPQHF.

The table lists this clone with a count of one. For the CDR3, the DNA is TGTGCCAGCACCAAACAGGGGGCCACCGGGGAGCTGTTTTTT. Translation gives CASTKQGATGELFF. The chain joins TRBV7-3 to TRBJ2-2; TRBD1 matches 9 bases. The J segment lost 4 bases and the V segment lost 7 bases, leaving 4 bases of the junction unmatched. The CDR3 runs 14 residues. The germline CDR1 and CDR2 sequences are SGHTA and FQGTGA. The full variable domain, rest sourced from reference TRBV7-3 and TRBJ2-2, is GAGVSQTPSNKVTEKGKYVELRCDPISGHTALYWYRQSLGQGPEFLIYFQGTGAADDSGLPNDRFFAVRPEGSVSTLKIQRTERGDSAVYLCASTKQGATGELFFGEGSRLTVL.

The chain has TRBV7-2 and TRBJ2-1; TRBD1 is a possible D gene (6 bases). CDR1 and CDR2 from the germline V gene are SGHTA and FQGNSA. The CDR3 totals 15 residues. V shed 3 bases and J shed 1 base, with 10 bases lying between them. The CDR3 region is CASSFYQGSYNEQFF. CDR3 coding DNA: TGTGCCAGCAGCTTCTACCAGGGGTCCTACAATGAGCAGTTCTTC.

V usage is TRBV11-1 and J usage is TRBJ2-1; 13 bases map to TRBD2. The CDR3 is made up of 17 amino acids. Germline V gene sequence: CDR1 SGHAT, CDR2 FQDESV (reference sequence). Trimming took 0 bases from V and 9 from J; bases not matched to a gene: 8. In DNA, the CDR3 is TGTGCCAGCAGCTTAGCGCTAAGACTAGCGGGGGGAAGTGAGCAGTTCTTC. Amino acids: CASSLALRLAGGSEQFF.

This rearrangement joins TRBV4-1 to TRBJ2-7; the D gene is possibly TRBD1 (6 bases). The V end was cut by 4 bases, the J end by 3 bases, with 16 bases between. Germline V gene sequence: CDR1 MGHRA, CDR2 YSYEKL. This CDR3 comprises 15 residues. CDR3 nucleotides: TGCGCCAGCAGCCCCGACCGGGACACTCTCTACGAGCAGTACTTC. Residues: CASSPDRDTLYEQYF.

This clone was counted a few times. The chain recombines TRBV30 with TRBJ2-6; no definite D call. The CDR3 has 13 amino acids. Germline V gene sequence: CDR1 GTSNPN, CDR2 SVGIG (reference sequence). V lost 8 bases and J lost 4, with 12 bases in between. The CDR3 loop is CARFSAGANVLTF. The CDR3 DNA is TGTGCCCGCTTTTCGGCGGGGGCCAACGTCCTGACTTTC.

The chain couples TRBV6-5 to TRBJ2-7, with TRBD2 matching over 15 bases. The J segment lost 4 bases and the V segment lost 4 bases, leaving 5 bases of the junction unmatched. The CDR3 totals 16 residues. Germline V gives CDR1 MNHEY, CDR2 SVGAGI. Here the CDR3 DNA reads TGTGCCAGCAGTTCCCCGGGACTAGCGGGAGGATACGAGCAGTACTTC. It codes for CASSSPGLAGGYEQYF.

The rearrangement links TRBV6-6 to TRBJ1-1; tentatively, D is TRBD1 (5 bases). The germline V gene has CDR1 MNHNY and CDR2 SVGAGI (reference sequence). CDR3 length: 12 residues. With 8 bases removed from V and 5 bases from J, the gap between germline ends came to 12 bases. CDR3 coding DNA: TGTGCCAGCGGGCACCGGGGGACTGAAGCTTTCTTT. It yields the protein CASGHRGTEAFF.

The genes are TRBV2 and TRBJ2-3; 10 bases are a match to TRBD2. The CDR3 is made up of 17 amino acids. Germline CDR1 SNHLY, CDR2 FYNNEI. V trimming: 6 bases; J trimming: 1 base; junction bases outside the gene matches: 10. The CDR3 here is CASRGGPSGSRTDTQYF. The CDR3, as DNA: TGTGCCAGCAGAGGGGGACCTAGCGGGAGTCGCACAGATACGCAGTATTTT.

On this clone itself: Other DNA sequences in the same sample also yield this CDR3. The chain joins TRBV6-1 to TRBJ1-5; possible D gene TRBD1, 6 bases. Germline V gene lookup returns CDR1 MNHNS and CDR2 SASEGT. The CDR3 length is 14 residues. V was shortened by 1 base and J by 3 bases, with 7 bases between the two germline ends. CDR3 nucleotides: TGTGCCAGCAGTGAAGGGGGGCACAATCAGCCCCAGCATTTT. Protein product: CASSEGGHNQPQHF.

This clone was observed a single time. The chain carries TRBV7-9 and TRBJ2-3; D gene uncertain. CDR1 is SEHNR and CDR2 is FQNEAQ in the germline V gene (reference sequence). Trimming pared 3 bases from V and 6 bases from J, leaving 10 bases between. The CDR3 contains 13 residues. This CDR3 is CASSLVPPDTQYF. The CDR3, as DNA: TGTGCCAGCAGCTTGGTCCCTCCGGATACGCAGTATTTT.

The rearrangement links TRBV5-8 to TRBJ2-5; TRBD2 aligns across 13 bases. The better agreement between TRBJ2-7 and the DNA end casts doubt on the J call. This CDR3 is built from 15 residues. Per the germline V gene, CDR1 is SGHTS and CDR2 is YDEGEE. CDR3 protein: CASSYGTSGTYEQYF. CDR3 DNA: TGTGCCAGCAGCTACGGGACTAGCGGGACCTACGAGCAGTACTTC.

V usage is TRBV5-6 and J usage is TRBJ1-2, with D possibly being TRBD1 (6 bases). Germline loops: CDR1 SGHDT, CDR2 YYEEEE. V lost 0 bases and J lost 8, with 20 bases in between. CDR3 length equals 16 residues. In nucleotides, the CDR3 is TGTGCCAGCAGCTTGGCAGGCTCCCCCCCACAGGGAGGCTACACCTTC. It yields the protein CASSLAGSPPQGGYTF.

The chain couples TRBV2 to TRBJ1-2; a weak D match, TRBD1 (6 bases). The CDR3 runs to 15 residues. V was clipped by 5 bases and J by 6 bases, with 19 bases between them. The V gene's germline CDR1 is SNHLY and CDR2 FYNNEI. CDR3 loop: CASSYSLWGGDGYTF. CDR3 DNA: TGTGCCAGCAGTTACTCCCTGTGGGGGGGCGATGGCTACACCTTC.

V gene TRBV9 combines with J gene TRBJ2-7; D possibly uses TRBD1 or TRBD2 (5 bases each). Germline-derived CDR1 and CDR2 are SGDLS and YYNGEE. The ends were cut back, 3 bases at V and 7 bases at J, with 32 bases in the middle. The CDR3 covers 19 residues. The CDR3 DNA is TGTGCCAGCAGCGGAGGCGGGCGTGGAGGAACGCGGGCTTGGGGGGAGCAGTACTTC. Protein: CASSGGGRGGTRAWGEQYF.

Details on this clone: Other nucleotide sequences in the sample specify the same CDR3. This CDR3 reads CASRQTGGGEKLFF. CDR3 DNA sequence: TGTGCCAGCCGTCAGACAGGGGGAGGTGAAAAACTGTTTTTT. V and J are TRBV25-1 and TRBJ1-4; 9 nucleotides align to TRBD1. The CDR3 has 14 residues. With V trimmed by 8 bases and J by 7 bases, 8 bases remained unmatched. CDR1 and CDR2 from the germline V gene are MGHDK and SYGVNS.

The J gene is TRBJ2-3, the V gene TRBV10-2; possible D gene TRBD2, 6 bases. The CDR3 totals 16 residues. The germline V gene has CDR1 WSHSY and CDR2 SAAADI. V lost 5 bases and J lost 2, with 17 bases in between. CDR3 loop: CASSLGLSQLTDTQYF. The CDR3 nucleotides are TGCGCCAGCAGTCTCGGACTATCCCAACTCACAGATACGCAGTATTTT.

The gene calls are TRBV4-1 and TRBJ2-3; D remains ambiguous. In germline, CDR1 is MGHRA, CDR2 YSYEKL. Trimming took off 2 bases at V and 5 bases at J, with 11 bases between the two ends. There are 14 residues in the CDR3. CDR3 sequence: CASSQPTQRDTQYF. In DNA form, the CDR3 reads TGCGCCAGCAGCCAACCAACCCAGAGAGATACGCAGTATTTT.